The rows below give T cell receptor beta chains drawn from one sample of a study of Graves' ophthalmopathy and Graves' hyperthyroidism. In TCRdb, the multiplex PCR reads were re-called with MiXCR into one record per CDR3 protein. The repertoire holds approximately 150,000 distinct CDR3 sequences, with 35% to 45% as singletons. Sequencing was carried out using peripheral blood. The receptors stem from a man aged 25 to 45 with Graves' ophthalmopathy. Both conserved end residues are part of each CDR3. D genes are given only for firm matches. The size field is filled for only some rows; it gives once, few, many or a size class.

V gene: TRBV19
D gene: -
J gene: TRBJ2-5
clone size: many
CDR3 DNA: TGTGCCAGTAGTATAATTGGGGGCGAGACCCAGTACTTC
CDR3 protein: CASSIIGGETQYF

V gene: TRBV11-2
D gene: -
J gene: TRBJ2-5
clone size: -
CDR3 DNA: TGTGCCAGCAGCTTCCTAGGGCAGGGAGAGACCCAGTACTTC
CDR3 protein: CASSFLGQGETQYF

V gene: TRBV7-2
D gene: TRBD1
J gene: TRBJ2-5
clone size: -
CDR3 DNA: TGTGCCAGCAGCCCCGGGACAGGGTGGCAAGAGACCCAGTACTTC
CDR3 protein: CASSPGTGWQETQYF

V gene: TRBV6-5
D gene: -
J gene: TRBJ2-7
clone size: -
CDR3 DNA: TGTGCCAGCAGTTATAGATCAGCCCCAAGGGACGAGCAGTACTTC
CDR3 protein: CASSYRSAPRDEQYF

V gene: TRBV6-5
D gene: -
J gene: TRBJ1-1
clone size: -
CDR3 DNA: TGTGCCAGCAGTTACTCTTCGCCCGGGAACACTGAAGCTTTCTTT
CDR3 protein: CASSYSSPGNTEAFF

V gene: TRBV6-1
D gene: TRBD1
J gene: TRBJ2-7
clone size: many
CDR3 DNA: TGTGCCAGCAGTGGGATCCTCGGGACAGGGAACGACGAGCAGTACTTC
CDR3 protein: CASSGILGTGNDEQYF

V gene: TRBV5-1
D gene: -
J gene: TRBJ1-1
clone size: -
CDR3 DNA: TGCGCCAGCAGCCCCGGTGAGGGAATCGCTTTCTTT
CDR3 protein: CASSPGEGIAFF

V gene: TRBV6-2/TRBV6-3
D gene: -
J gene: TRBJ1-1
clone size: many
CDR3 DNA: TGTGCCAGCCACCTTACCAGAAACACTGAAGCTTTCTTT
CDR3 protein: CASHLTRNTEAFF

V gene: TRBV11-2
D gene: TRBD1
J gene: TRBJ1-2
clone size: few
CDR3 DNA: TGTGCCAGCAGCTTTACAGGGGAGTTGGGTGGCTACACCTTC
CDR3 protein: CASSFTGELGGYTF

V gene: TRBV19
D gene: TRBD1
J gene: TRBJ1-5
clone size: many
CDR3 DNA: TGTGCCAGTAGTATAATGGGGACAGGGTTACAGCCCCAGCATTTT
CDR3 protein: CASSIMGTGLQPQHF

V gene: TRBV30
D gene: TRBD1
J gene: TRBJ1-2
clone size: many
CDR3 DNA: TGTGCCTGGAGATCGCAGGGGGTAAATAATGGCTACACCTTC
CDR3 protein: CAWRSQGVNNGYTF

V gene: TRBV6-1
D gene: -
J gene: TRBJ1-3
clone size: few
CDR3 DNA: TGTGCCAGCAGGGACAGCTCTGGAAACACCATATATTTT
CDR3 protein: CASRDSSGNTIYF

V gene: TRBV7-2
D gene: TRBD1
J gene: TRBJ2-7
clone size: -
CDR3 DNA: TGTGCCAGCAGCTTAGCCGGGACAGTGTCTCTCGAGCAGTACTTC
CDR3 protein: CASSLAGTVSLEQYF

V gene: TRBV30
D gene: -
J gene: TRBJ1-1
clone size: -
CDR3 DNA: TGTGCCTGGAGTCTCTTCAGAGGTACTGAAGCTTTCTTT
CDR3 protein: CAWSLFRGTEAFF

V gene: TRBV6-1
D gene: -
J gene: TRBJ2-7
clone size: -
CDR3 DNA: TGTGCCACCCCAGCGGAGCTTCCGGACGAGCAGTACTTC
CDR3 protein: CATPAELPDEQYF

V gene: TRBV6-5
D gene: -
J gene: TRBJ2-5
clone size: -
CDR3 DNA: TGTGCCAGCAGTTACCGTACACTCACCTCCAAAGAGACCCAGTACTTC
CDR3 protein: CASSYRTLTSKETQYF

V gene: TRBV10-2
D gene: -
J gene: TRBJ1-2
clone size: -
CDR3 DNA: TGCGCCAGCAGTGAGGGGAGGGTCGGCTATGGCTACACCTTC
CDR3 protein: CASSEGRVGYGYTF

V gene: TRBV6-1
D gene: -
J gene: TRBJ1-6
clone size: -
CDR3 DNA: TGTGCCAGCAGTGAAGCCGGGCAGAGTAGAAATTCACCCCTCCACTTT
CDR3 protein: CASSEAGQSRNSPLHF

V gene: TRBV10-3
D gene: TRBD1
J gene: TRBJ2-5
clone size: -
CDR3 DNA: TGTGCCATCAGTGATATGGCAGGGGGTACGGAGACCCAGTACTTC
CDR3 protein: CAISDMAGGTETQYF

V gene: TRBV4-1
D gene: -
J gene: TRBJ1-1
clone size: -
CDR3 DNA: TGCGCCAGCAGCCCGAGGACGGGCCTCCTTAACACTGAAGCTTTCTTT
CDR3 protein: CASSPRTGLLNTEAFF

V gene: TRBV30
D gene: -
J gene: TRBJ1-2
clone size: many
CDR3 DNA: TGTGCCTGGAGTGTGAAGGTGAATGGCTACACCTTC
CDR3 protein: CAWSVKVNGYTF

V gene: TRBV7-9
D gene: TRBD1
J gene: TRBJ2-2
clone size: many
CDR3 DNA: TGTGCCAGCAGCCCGGGACAGGGGAACACCGGGGAGCTGTTTTTT
CDR3 protein: CASSPGQGNTGELFF

V gene: TRBV12-3/TRBV12-4
D gene: -
J gene: TRBJ1-5
clone size: -
CDR3 DNA: TGTGCCAGCAGTTATGGGACGACAGGACAGCCCCAGCATTTT
CDR3 protein: CASSYGTTGQPQHF

V gene: TRBV20-1
D gene: -
J gene: TRBJ2-5
clone size: -
CDR3 DNA: TGCAGTGCTAGATGGGAGACCCAGTACTTC
CDR3 protein: CSARWETQYF

V gene: TRBV6-2/TRBV6-3
D gene: -
J gene: TRBJ1-1
clone size: many
CDR3 DNA: TGTGCCAGCAGCTCCGGACTGGGGCCACGTTACACTGAAGCTTTCTTT
CDR3 protein: CASSSGLGPRYTEAFF

V gene: TRBV4-1
D gene: -
J gene: TRBJ2-5
clone size: many
CDR3 DNA: TGCGCCAGCAGCCAAGAGTCCCTGGCGGACCTTGGGGAGACCCAGTACTTC
CDR3 protein: CASSQESLADLGETQYF

V gene: TRBV6-5
D gene: -
J gene: TRBJ2-7
clone size: -
CDR3 DNA: TGTGCCAGCAGTTACTCGGAAGGGTCCTACGAGCAGTACTTC
CDR3 protein: CASSYSEGSYEQYF

V gene: TRBV19
D gene: -
J gene: TRBJ1-2
clone size: -
CDR3 DNA: TGTGCCAGTAGTATAGTCCGACACCCGGGGGGCTACACCTTC
CDR3 protein: CASSIVRHPGGYTF

V gene: TRBV6-2/TRBV6-3
D gene: -
J gene: TRBJ1-1
clone size: -
CDR3 DNA: TGTGCCAGCAGTCCCAGCGCAAACACTGAAGCTTTCTTT
CDR3 protein: CASSPSANTEAFF

V gene: TRBV6-1
D gene: -
J gene: TRBJ1-2
clone size: -
CDR3 DNA: TGTGCCAGCGGGGAGAGGACAGTAAGCCATGGCTACACCTTC
CDR3 protein: CASGERTVSHGYTF

V gene: TRBV20-1
D gene: TRBD1
J gene: TRBJ1-1
clone size: -
CDR3 DNA: TGCAGTGCTCCCCGGCAGGGGGAGAACACTGAAGCTTTCTTT
CDR3 protein: CSAPRQGENTEAFF

V gene: TRBV7-8
D gene: -
J gene: TRBJ1-5
clone size: -
CDR3 DNA: TGTGCCAGCAGCTTAGGACGAGGGAGAAATCAGCCCCAGCATTTT
CDR3 protein: CASSLGRGRNQPQHF

V gene: TRBV12-3/TRBV12-4
D gene: -
J gene: TRBJ2-7
clone size: -
CDR3 DNA: TGTGCCAGCACTCAAGGGGGGCCGGATTACGAGCAGTACTTC
CDR3 protein: CASTQGGPDYEQYF

V gene: TRBV7-8
D gene: TRBD2
J gene: TRBJ2-7
clone size: -
CDR3 DNA: TGTGCCAGCAGCTTGACCCCCGGGACTAGTAGTTGGGAGCAGTACTTC
CDR3 protein: CASSLTPGTSSWEQYF

V gene: TRBV18
D gene: TRBD1
J gene: TRBJ1-5
clone size: many
CDR3 DNA: TGTGCCAGCTCACCGGGACAGGGTGATCAGCCCCAGCATTTT
CDR3 protein: CASSPGQGDQPQHF

V gene: TRBV12-3/TRBV12-4
D gene: TRBD1
J gene: TRBJ1-6
clone size: many
CDR3 DNA: TGTGCCAGCACCGCGGACAGGCTCAATTCACCCCTCCACTTT
CDR3 protein: CASTADRLNSPLHF

V gene: TRBV20-1
D gene: -
J gene: TRBJ1-1
clone size: -
CDR3 DNA: TGCAGTGCTAGGGGCCCTAAGGGACGGAACACTGATGCTTTCTTT
CDR3 protein: CSARGPKGRNTDAFF

V gene: TRBV6-2/TRBV6-3
D gene: -
J gene: TRBJ2-2
clone size: -
CDR3 DNA: TGTGCCGTCGGACTGATAAACACCGGGGAGCTGTTTTTT
CDR3 protein: CAVGLINTGELFF

V gene: TRBV6-4
D gene: -
J gene: TRBJ2-7
clone size: -
CDR3 DNA: TGTGCCAGCAGTGCAACTGCCTTTGATGGTTTCGATGAGCAGTACTTC
CDR3 protein: CASSATAFDGFDEQYF

V gene: TRBV20-1
D gene: TRBD2
J gene: TRBJ2-7
clone size: many
CDR3 DNA: TGCAGTGCTTATAGCGGGGGATCCTACGAGCAGTACTTC
CDR3 protein: CSAYSGGSYEQYF